This TCR beta chain was captured in a study of T cells in localized non-small cell lung cancer. The CDR3 runs to 17 residues. V lost 5 bases and J lost 3; bases outside the gene matches: 5. CDR1 and CDR2 from the germline V gene are MDHEN and SYDVKM. On this clone: Its antigen is not identified.

Clones were sequenced by immunoSEQ multiplex PCR, and TCRdb holds only the in-frame ones, with some missing. The sample holds approximately 33,000 clones; around nine tenths are singletons and the top ten take roughly 6.5%. The study, taken as a whole, reports: Longer overall survival was linked to higher blood T cell density. Sequence data derive from only one tumor region, so heterogeneity remains possible. Appearances in adjacent lung were noted for a median 57 of the top 100 tumor clones.

The clonotype originates from a woman between 40 and 69 years old with stage I lung adenocarcinoma. The sequencing here drew on peripheral blood, taken before any cancer treatment. The V call is TRBV28, the J call TRBJ2-6, with TRBD1 matching 12 bases. CDR3 DNA sequence: TGTGCCAGCAGTACCCGGGACAGGGGGCTTGGGGCCAACGTCCTGACTTTC. Translating gives CASSTRDRGLGANVLTF. Supplemented by reference TRBV28 and TRBJ2-6, the full variable domain reads DVKVTQSSRYLVKRTGEKVFLECVQDMDHENMFWYRQDPGLGLRLIYFSYDVKMKEKGDIPEGYSVSREKKERFSLILESASTNQTSMYLCASSTRDRGLGANVLTFGAGSRLTVL.